This T cell receptor beta chain originates from a study of early T cells in non-severe SARS-CoV-2 infection. The overall study: Bulk RNA isolated from unsorted whole blood underwent sequencing; chains were not paired.

Notes on the study in general: VDJdb-based annotation leaned toward anti-spike CD8 responses and missed private and CD4 specificities.

This clonotype was picked up a small number of times. What it binds is unknown. The protocol attached unique molecular identifiers to individual cDNA molecules. TCRdb reprocessed the 5' RACE reads with MiXCR, giving one entry per CDR3 protein. Of around 46,000 distinct CDR3 sequences detected, 11% appear once; the ten largest clones hold about a fifth. The germline V and J ends were trimmed by 8 bases and 2 bases, with 15 bases remaining between them. The CDR3 has 14 residues. Per germline, CDR1 LNHDA and CDR2 SQIVND (reference sequence). The specimen sequenced was whole blood. This TCR was recovered from an adult who was a healthcare worker with PCR-confirmed SARS-CoV-2 infection or an uninfected control (not recorded which). V and J are TRBV19 and TRBJ2-5, with D possibly TRBD1 on 6 matching bases. CDR3 amino acids: CASAFTGRQETQYF. The CDR3 region has the DNA TGTGCCAGTGCCTTTACAGGGCGGCAAGAGACCCAGTACTTC.